A selection of T cell receptor beta chains follows, all from one sample in a study of TIL therapy for anti-PD-1-resistant metastatic lung cancer. Profiled with immunoSEQ multiplex PCR; TCRdb holds only in-frame clones, not every one. The sample contains about 59,000 clones, roughly 80% of which appear only once. This sample comprised blood, obtained at baseline. These receptors came from a person aged 25 to 80 with non-small cell lung cancer. CDR3s include the opening cysteine and the closing phenylalanine or tryptophan. Fields, in order: clone size, V gene, J gene, D gene, CDR3 protein, CDR3 DNA. D genes are given only for firm matches. Not all rows give a size; the values are once, few, many and, for expanded clones, a class.

abundance: -; v_gene: TRBV6-5; j_gene: TRBJ2-5; d_gene: TRBD2; CDR3aa: CASSYRGAGVQETQYF; CDR3nt: TGTGCCAGCAGTTACCGAGGAGCGGGAGTGCAAGAGACCCAGTACTTC
abundance: -; v_gene: TRBV7-9; j_gene: TRBJ1-1; d_gene: -; CDR3aa: CASSQQPEAFF; CDR3nt: TGTGCCAGCAGCCAACAGCCTGAAGCTTTCTTT
abundance: -; v_gene: TRBV7-2; j_gene: TRBJ2-6; d_gene: -; CDR3aa: CASSLGPGTGANVLTF; CDR3nt: TGTGCCAGCAGCTTAGGTCCGGGGACCGGGGCCAACGTCCTGACTTTC
abundance: -; v_gene: TRBV6-1; j_gene: TRBJ1-6; d_gene: -; CDR3aa: CASSEASPGHKRYNSPLHF; CDR3nt: TGTGCCAGCAGTGAAGCATCGCCAGGGCATAAAAGGTATAATTCACCCCTCCACTTT
abundance: few; v_gene: TRBV29-1; j_gene: TRBJ2-7; d_gene: -; CDR3aa: CSVGWQGYEQYF; CDR3nt: TGCAGCGTTGGGTGGCAGGGCTACGAGCAGTACTTC
abundance: -; v_gene: TRBV5-4; j_gene: TRBJ2-1; d_gene: -; CDR3aa: CASKEGGGRITNEQFF; CDR3nt: TGTGCCAGCAAGGAGGGCGGAGGAAGGATTACAAATGAGCAGTTCTTC
abundance: -; v_gene: TRBV7-7; j_gene: TRBJ2-2; d_gene: -; CDR3aa: CASSLNLRGAGELFF; CDR3nt: TGTGCCAGCAGCTTAAATCTTCGTGGAGCCGGGGAGCTGTTTTTT
abundance: -; v_gene: TRBV7-9; j_gene: TRBJ2-7; d_gene: -; CDR3aa: CASSSWVRLNEQYF; CDR3nt: TGTGCCAGCAGTTCCTGGGTCAGGCTCAACGAGCAGTACTTC
abundance: -; v_gene: TRBV2; j_gene: TRBJ1-4; d_gene: TRBD1; CDR3aa: CASKSGTGNEKLFF; CDR3nt: TGTGCCAGCAAATCCGGGACAGGGAATGAAAAACTGTTTTTT
abundance: -; v_gene: TRBV4-3; j_gene: TRBJ1-1; d_gene: -; CDR3aa: CASSQDLWTVNTEAFF; CDR3nt: TGCGCCAGCAGCCAAGATTTGTGGACGGTGAACACTGAAGCTTTCTTT
abundance: -; v_gene: TRBV21-1; j_gene: TRBJ2-2; d_gene: -; CDR3aa: CASTIRTRQNTGELFF; CDR3nt: TGTGCCAGCACCATTAGGACTCGACAGAACACCGGGGAGCTGTTTTTT
abundance: -; v_gene: TRBV30; j_gene: TRBJ1-5; d_gene: TRBD1; CDR3aa: CAWSGQGEQPQHF; CDR3nt: TGTGCCTGGTCGGGACAGGGGGAGCAGCCCCAGCATTTT
abundance: -; v_gene: TRBV6-6; j_gene: TRBJ2-7; d_gene: TRBD2; CDR3aa: CASTSASGKNEQYF; CDR3nt: TGTGCCAGCACCTCGGCTAGCGGAAAAAACGAGCAGTACTTC
abundance: few; v_gene: TRBV6-6; j_gene: TRBJ1-2; d_gene: -; CDR3aa: CATSNYGYTF; CDR3nt: TGTGCCACTTCGAACTATGGCTACACCTTC
abundance: once; v_gene: TRBV7-9; j_gene: TRBJ2-7; d_gene: -; CDR3aa: CASSLGSRVYEQYF; CDR3nt: TGTGCCAGCAGCTTAGGGTCCAGGGTCTACGAGCAGTACTTC
abundance: -; v_gene: TRBV10-3; j_gene: TRBJ1-5; d_gene: TRBD1; CDR3aa: CAISLGQDQPQHF; CDR3nt: TGTGCCATCAGTCTGGGACAGGATCAGCCCCAGCATTTT
abundance: -; v_gene: TRBV10-3; j_gene: TRBJ2-3; d_gene: TRBD2; CDR3aa: CAISGKFGLASTDTQYF; CDR3nt: TGTGCCATCAGTGGAAAATTTGGACTAGCGAGCACAGATACGCAGTATTTT
abundance: -; v_gene: TRBV9; j_gene: TRBJ2-5; d_gene: -; CDR3aa: CASSPRTTQGQLTQYF; CDR3nt: TGTGCCAGCAGCCCACGAACTACCCAGGGACAATTGACCCAGTACTTC
abundance: -; v_gene: TRBV14; j_gene: TRBJ2-1; d_gene: -; CDR3aa: CASSKGQGWYYNEQFF; CDR3nt: TGTGCCAGCAGCAAAGGGCAGGGCTGGTACTACAATGAGCAGTTCTTC
abundance: -; v_gene: TRBV7-2; j_gene: TRBJ1-6; d_gene: -; CDR3aa: CASSLAIGGTLHF; CDR3nt: TGTGCCAGCAGCTTAGCGATAGGGGGGACCCTCCACTTT
abundance: -; v_gene: TRBV6-6; j_gene: TRBJ1-1; d_gene: -; CDR3aa: CASSKQGPNTEAFF; CDR3nt: TGTGCCAGCAGTAAGCAGGGTCCAAACACTGAAGCTTTCTTT
abundance: -; v_gene: TRBV28; j_gene: TRBJ1-4; d_gene: -; CDR3aa: CASRWANEKLFF; CDR3nt: TGTGCCAGCAGATGGGCTAATGAAAAACTGTTTTTT
abundance: -; v_gene: TRBV4-2; j_gene: TRBJ2-7; d_gene: TRBD1; CDR3aa: CASSKTPGQGSYEQYF; CDR3nt: TGTGCCAGCAGCAAGACCCCTGGACAGGGTTCCTACGAGCAGTACTTC
abundance: few; v_gene: TRBV7-2; j_gene: TRBJ2-7; d_gene: -; CDR3aa: CASSKPTGIEQYF; CDR3nt: TGTGCCAGCAGCAAACCCACAGGGATCGAGCAGTACTTC
abundance: -; v_gene: TRBV19; j_gene: TRBJ2-4; d_gene: TRBD1; CDR3aa: CASTKARDRENIQYF; CDR3nt: TGTGCCAGTACCAAAGCCAGAGACAGGGAAAACATTCAGTACTTC
abundance: -; v_gene: TRBV13; j_gene: TRBJ2-7; d_gene: -; CDR3aa: CASSAQGGRKNYEQYF; CDR3nt: TGTGCCAGCAGCGCCCAAGGAGGGAGAAAAAACTACGAGCAGTACTTC
abundance: -; v_gene: TRBV7-8; j_gene: TRBJ2-3; d_gene: -; CDR3aa: CASSLVSQGVYTDTQYF; CDR3nt: TGTGCCAGCAGCTTAGTCTCCCAGGGTGTTTACACAGATACGCAGTATTTT
abundance: few; v_gene: TRBV15; j_gene: TRBJ1-2; d_gene: TRBD1; CDR3aa: CATSRDRQGGYGYTF; CDR3nt: TGTGCCACCAGCAGAGACCGACAGGGGGGCTATGGCTACACCTTC
abundance: -; v_gene: TRBV28; j_gene: TRBJ2-7; d_gene: TRBD2; CDR3aa: CASSFSGSSYEQYF; CDR3nt: TGTGCCAGCAGTTTTAGCGGGAGCTCCTACGAGCAGTACTTC
abundance: -; v_gene: TRBV2; j_gene: TRBJ2-1; d_gene: TRBD2; CDR3aa: CASNKVAGGTYNEQFF; CDR3nt: TGTGCCAGCAATAAGGTGGCGGGAGGGACCTACAATGAGCAGTTCTTC
abundance: -; v_gene: TRBV10-1; j_gene: TRBJ2-1; d_gene: -; CDR3aa: CASSGRDEQFF; CDR3nt: TGCGCCAGCAGCGGAAGAGATGAGCAGTTCTTC
abundance: few; v_gene: TRBV5-1; j_gene: TRBJ1-1; d_gene: TRBD1; CDR3aa: CASSSPRTGEAFF; CDR3nt: TGCGCCAGCAGCTCTCCACGGACAGGTGAAGCTTTCTTT
abundance: once; v_gene: TRBV11-3; j_gene: TRBJ2-1; d_gene: -; CDR3aa: CASQGQAAGEQFF; CDR3nt: TGTGCCAGCCAGGGGCAGGCAGCTGGTGAGCAGTTCTTC
abundance: -; v_gene: TRBV28; j_gene: TRBJ1-3; d_gene: -; CDR3aa: CASSLNIAGLSGNTIYF; CDR3nt: TGTGCCAGCAGTTTGAATATCGCAGGCCTCTCTGGAAACACCATATATTTT
abundance: -; v_gene: TRBV10-1; j_gene: TRBJ2-3; d_gene: -; CDR3aa: CASSDRDGGTDTQYF; CDR3nt: TGCGCCAGCAGTGACAGGGATGGAGGCACAGATACGCAGTATTTT
abundance: -; v_gene: TRBV10-3; j_gene: TRBJ1-5; d_gene: -; CDR3aa: CAISGTPHQPQHF; CDR3nt: TGTGCCATCAGTGGGACACCTCATCAGCCCCAGCATTTT
abundance: -; v_gene: TRBV12-2; j_gene: TRBJ2-7; d_gene: -; CDR3aa: CASRFYVQKLYEQYF; CDR3nt: TGTGCAAGTCGCTTCTATGTCCAAAAACTCTACGAGCAGTACTTC
abundance: -; v_gene: TRBV19; j_gene: TRBJ2-1; d_gene: TRBD1; CDR3aa: CASSPDRGLYNEQFF; CDR3nt: TGTGCCAGTAGTCCCGACAGGGGCCTATACAATGAGCAGTTCTTC